This T cell receptor beta chain was obtained from a study of esophageal squamous cell carcinoma under preoperative chemotherapy. Looking at the study overall: Both tumor-infiltrating lymphocytes and peripheral blood T cells were profiled. Overall study results and limits: After paclitaxel-nedaplatin, abundant clones were more likely to contract than amplify.

This CDR3 is 14 amino acids long. V lost 2 bases and J lost 1, with 5 bases in between. Germline V gene lookup returns CDR1 MNHEY and CDR2 SVGEGT. Via MiXCR, TCRdb re-called the PCR reads, giving one row per CDR3 protein. Of about 32,000 distinct CDR3 sequences detected, 40% to 60% appear once; the ten largest clones hold about 23%. Time point described: after preoperative PTX-NDP chemotherapy. Patients received paclitaxel-nedaplatin as preoperative chemotherapy before surgery. This clonotype has ten or more counts. Antigen specificity is unknown. The TCR was taken from a human donor with esophageal squamous cell carcinoma. The donor label of this sample is uncertain. This sequence joins TRBV6-2 or TRBV6-3 and TRBJ2-2, with no clear D. The sample was collected from a patient given preoperative chemotherapy. CDR3 DNA: TGTGCCAGCAGTTACCCCGTGAACACCGGGGAGCTGTTTTTT. Protein: CASSYPVNTGELFF.